These 29 T cell receptor beta chains were sequenced from one sample in a study of blood T cell repertoires in COVID-19. This table comes from immunoSEQ multiplex PCR, and its TCRdb copy is limited to in-frame clones, with some not included. This table holds about 140,000 clones, about 87% found once. Specimen: peripheral blood. These receptors all come from a man aged 55 to 70 with active or convalescent COVID-19.

V gene TRBV5-1 combines with J gene TRBJ2-5; 9 bases align to TRBD1. With V trimmed by 5 bases and J by 4 bases, 3 bases remained unmatched. The CDR3 is 13 amino acids. Per the germline V gene, CDR1 is SGHRS and CDR2 is YFSETQ. CDR3 loop: CASRRGQGETQYF. CDR3 coding DNA: TGCGCCAGCAGACGGGGACAGGGAGAGACCCAGTACTTC.

This chain connects TRBV11-1 to TRBJ2-2, with D hard to call. V was trimmed by 1 base and J by 1 base, leaving 10 bases between them. CDR1 SGHAT and CDR2 FQDESV come from the germline V gene (reference sequence). CDR3 length: 16 residues. The CDR3: CASSLGFPLNTGELFF. The CDR3 DNA sequence: TGTGCCAGCAGCTTAGGTTTTCCCCTGAACACCGGGGAGCTGTTTTTT.

The chain employs TRBV11-2 and TRBJ1-1; 8 nucleotides agree with TRBD1. The CDR3 totals 13 residues. Germline trimming cut 5 bases from V and 2 bases from J; bases unmatched to any gene: 1. CDR1 is SGHAT, CDR2 FQNNGV, per germline. CDR3 amino acids: CASSDRGNTEAFF. In nucleotides, the CDR3 is TGTGCCAGCAGCGACAGGGGAAACACTGAAGCTTTCTTT.

Only a few counts were recorded for this clone. The junction differs from germline at one of its ends, possibly a read error. This chain uses TRBV7-7 with TRBJ2-1; tentatively, D is TRBD1 (5 bases). This CDR3 has 15 residues. Germline loops: CDR1 SSHAT, CDR2 FNYEAQ (reference sequence). CDR3 residues: CASSTGRSHGNEQFF. The CDR3 DNA is TGTGCTAGCAGCACAGGCCGGTCCCACGGGAATGAGCAGTTCTTC.

The chain has TRBV19 and TRBJ1-2, with TRBD1 matching 7 bases. CDR1 LNHDA and CDR2 SQIVND come from the germline V gene (reference sequence). The CDR3 runs to 15 residues. Unmatched junction bases numbered 7, after V lost 2 bases and J lost 4 bases. The CDR3 DNA reads TGTGCCAGTAGTATACCGGACAGGATGGGCTATGGCTACACCTTC. Protein sequence: CASSIPDRMGYGYTF. The full variable domain, with the rest looked up from reference TRBV19 and TRBJ1-2, is DGGITQSPKYLFRKEGQNVTLSCEQNLNHDAMYWYRQDPGQGLRLIYYSQIVNDFQKGDIAEGYSVSREKKESFPLTVTSAQKNPTAFYLCASSIPDRMGYGYTFGSGTRLTVV.

The chain employs TRBV6-6 and TRBJ1-2, with D perhaps TRBD1 (5 bases). Per the germline V gene, CDR1 is MNHNY and CDR2 is SVGAGI (reference sequence). Trimming cost V 6 bases and J 8 bases, with 16 bases left between them. CDR3 length: 13 amino acids. CDR3 protein: CASRTVAPTGYTF. As DNA, the CDR3 is TGTGCCAGCAGGACAGTAGCCCCGACAGGCTACACCTTC.

This clone came up once. The chain combines TRBV7-2 with TRBJ2-5; maybe TRBD2 (6 bases). V lost 2 bases, J lost 1 base, and 11 bases lay in between. The CDR3 has 15 amino acids. Germline-derived CDR1 and CDR2 are SGHTA and FQGNSA. CDR3 sequence reads: CASSLRGRRQETQYF. The CDR3 DNA sequence: TGTGCCAGCAGCTTACGGGGGAGGCGCCAAGAGACCCAGTACTTC.

V gene TRBV11-2 combines with J gene TRBJ2-1; tentative D call: TRBD2 (6 bases). CDR1 and CDR2 from the germline V gene are SGHAT and FQNNGV. The V gene lost 3 bases and the J gene lost 6 bases, with 15 bases spanning the gap. CDR3 size: 15 residues. The CDR3 sequence: CASSFLGGVINEQFF. CDR3 nucleotide sequence: TGTGCCAGCAGCTTCCTCGGGGGAGTAATCAATGAGCAGTTCTTC.

This clone was found many times. This chain uses TRBV28 with TRBJ2-7; TRBD1 might be the D (6 bases). V was pared by 5 bases and J by 2 bases, with 13 bases between. The CDR3 has 14 amino acids. Looked up from germline, CDR1 is MDHEN and CDR2 is SYDVKM. The DNA of the CDR3 is TGTGCCAGCAGTCTCACAGGGCCCCCCTACGAGCAGTACTTC. It is translated as CASSLTGPPYEQYF.

This clone occurred once. J is TRBJ2-7 and V is TRBV2; weak D call: TRBD1 (6 bases). Germline V gives CDR1 SNHLY, CDR2 FYNNEI. V lost 11 bases to trimming and J lost 2 bases, with 19 bases between them. The CDR3 spans 14 residues. This CDR3 is CAGKSWDNAYEQYF. As DNA, the CDR3 is TGTGCCGGCAAGTCCTGGGACAACGCCTACGAGCAGTACTTC.

The genes are TRBV19 and TRBJ2-3; D gene uncertain. Germline V gives CDR1 LNHDA, CDR2 SQIVND (reference sequence). V gave up 7 bases and J gave up 2 bases, with 10 bases separating them. This CDR3 contains 13 residues. Written as DNA, the CDR3 is TGTGCCAGTAATGGCGGCATCACAGATACGCAGTATTTT. Protein product: CASNGGITDTQYF.

This chain uses TRBV6-6 with TRBJ1-5; D remains unclear. This CDR3 has 15 amino acids. CDR1 and CDR2 from the germline V gene are MNHNY and SVGAGI (reference sequence). V shed 6 bases and J shed 1 base, with 13 bases lying between them. In DNA form, the CDR3 reads TGTGCCAGCAGAGGGTGGACTGGGAGCAATCAGCCCCAGCATTTT. It is translated as CASRGWTGSNQPQHF.

This clone was detected only once. The chain links TRBV27 to TRBJ2-7; tentatively, D is TRBD2 (5 bases). Germline V gene sequence: CDR1 MNHEY, CDR2 SMNVEV (reference sequence). The CDR3 runs 14 residues. The V end was cut by 5 bases, the J end by 3 bases, with 14 bases between. The CDR3 loop is CASSRRADLYEQYF. The CDR3 region has the DNA TGTGCCAGCAGTCGGCGGGCGGATCTCTACGAGCAGTACTTC.

The V call is TRBV3-1 (or the pseudogene TRBV3-2), the J call TRBJ2-5; D is perhaps TRBD2 (5 bases). The CDR3 runs to 14 residues. The germline CDR1 and CDR2 sequences are LGHDT and YNNKEL (reference sequence). V lost 2 bases to trimming and J lost 5 bases, with 12 bases between them. The CDR3 here is CASSQRVGAETQYF. The CDR3 nucleotides read TGTGCCAGCAGCCAAAGGGTGGGAGCTGAGACCCAGTACTTC.

The chain joins TRBV7-2 to TRBJ2-7; 9 bases match TRBD2. Germline V gene data show CDR1 as SGHTA and CDR2 as FQGNSA. The CDR3 is 17 residues long. J was trimmed by 4 bases and V by 5 bases; bases with no gene match: 15. CDR3 sequence (DNA): TGTGCCAGCAGCAAAAACCCAATAGGGCTAGCGGGATACGAGCAGTACTTC. Translation: CASSKNPIGLAGYEQYF.

The rearrangement links TRBV18 to TRBJ2-7, with a weak D call TRBD1 (6 bases). V lost 2 bases, J lost 3 bases, and 11 bases lay in between. Germline CDR1 is KGHSH and CDR2 is LQKENI. The CDR3 is 14 amino acids. CDR3 residues: CASSPSTGSYEQYF. The CDR3 DNA sequence: TGTGCCAGCTCACCATCCACAGGGAGCTACGAGCAGTACTTC.

This clone was seen once. V usage is TRBV4-3 and J usage is TRBJ2-6; maybe TRBD1 (6 bases). Germline V gene lookup returns CDR1 LGHNA and CDR2 YSLEER. The V gene lost 0 bases and the J gene lost 2 bases, with 14 bases spanning the gap. The CDR3 is 18 residues long. CDR3 bases: TGCGCCAGCAGCCAAGAGAACAGGGTCACGGCTGGGGCCAACGTCCTGACTTTC. Translation: CASSQENRVTAGANVLTF.

The chain couples TRBV19 to TRBJ1-1, with 7 bases lining up with TRBD1. The germline CDR1 and CDR2 sequences are LNHDA and SQIVND (reference sequence). With V trimmed by 6 bases and J by 0 bases, 10 bases remained unmatched. This CDR3 is 16 amino acids long. CDR3 sequence (DNA): TGTGCCAGTAGGACTCTACTACAGGGGATGAACACTGAAGCTTTCTTT. Amino acid sequence: CASRTLLQGMNTEAFF.

The rearrangement links TRBV7-9 to TRBJ2-7, with 8 bases identical to TRBD2. The V segment lost 1 base and the J segment 6 bases; nucleotides outside the gene matches: 14. CDR1 and CDR2 (germline): SEHNR, FQNEAQ (reference sequence). The CDR3 spans 17 residues. CDR3 nucleotides: TGTGCCAGCAGCTTAGAATCGGGCCGGGAGGGACGTCGCGAGCAGTACTTC. This encodes CASSLESGREGRREQYF.

The chain is built from TRBV7-9 and TRBJ1-3; D unresolved. Germline CDR1 and CDR2: SEHNR and FQNEAQ (reference sequence). The CDR3 runs 16 residues. With 0 bases removed from V and 2 bases from J, the gap between germline ends came to 11 bases. The CDR3 region is CASSLARRGAGNTIYF. Here the CDR3 DNA reads TGTGCCAGCAGCTTAGCCCGCCGGGGAGCTGGAAACACCATATATTTT.

This clone was found once. The chain joins TRBV3-1 (or the pseudogene TRBV3-2) to TRBJ2-7, with a weak D call TRBD2 (6 bases). V gave up 4 bases and J gave up 5 bases, with 12 bases separating them. From germline, CDR1 is LGHDT and CDR2 YNNKEL (reference sequence). The CDR3 spans 13 residues. CDR3 in DNA: TGTGCCAGCAGCCCTACCGGGAGCCACGAGCAGTACTTC. This translates into CASSPTGSHEQYF.

The chain has TRBV4-2 and TRBJ2-1; 13 bases line up with TRBD2. The trim removed 5 bases at V and 0 bases at J, leaving 10 bases unmatched. CDR1 and CDR2 (germline): LGHNA, YNFKEQ. CDR3 length: 19 residues. The CDR3 coding sequence is TGTGCCAGCAGCAAAGTGGGACTAGCGGGACTTAGCTCCTACAATGAGCAGTTCTTC. Its protein is CASSKVGLAGLSSYNEQFF.

The CDR3 is CASSRTRGQETQYF. The CDR3 coding sequence is TGCGCCAGCAGCCGAACAAGGGGGCAAGAGACCCAGTACTTC. The chain links TRBV5-1 to TRBJ2-5; D possibly corresponds to TRBD1 (6 bases). V was shortened by 4 bases and J by 2 bases, with 12 bases between the two germline ends. The germline gives CDR1 SGHRS, CDR2 YFSETQ. This CDR3 region has 14 residues.

This clone was seen once. The rearrangement joins TRBV2 to TRBJ2-1; the D gene is possibly TRBD2 (5 bases). Trimming cost V 4 bases and J 9 bases, with 16 bases left between them. The germline CDR1 and CDR2 sequences are SNHLY and FYNNEI. This CDR3 comprises 14 residues. CDR3 sequence (DNA): TGTGCCAGCAGTGGGTTAGCGTCAATGCCTGAGCAGTTCTTC. It codes for CASSGLASMPEQFF.

The V call is TRBV19, the J call TRBJ1-5; D perhaps matches TRBD1 (5 bases). CDR1 is LNHDA, CDR2 SQIVND, per germline (reference sequence). With 0 bases removed from V and 7 bases from J, the gap between germline ends came to 19 bases. This CDR3 has 17 residues. CDR3 sequence: CASSIDAGAGRGQPQHF. The CDR3 bases are TGTGCCAGTAGTATAGACGCCGGGGCGGGGAGAGGGCAGCCCCAGCATTTT.

This clone was picked up a small number of times. The genes are TRBV5-1 and TRBJ1-1, with 7 bases aligning to TRBD1. CDR3 length equals 16 residues. Looked up from germline, CDR1 is SGHRS and CDR2 is YFSETQ. Unmatched junction bases numbered 13, after V lost 5 bases and J lost 3 bases. Here the CDR3 reads CASSPLLQGSDTEAFF. The DNA for the CDR3 is TGCGCCAGCAGTCCCCTTTTACAGGGGTCGGACACTGAAGCTTTCTTT. The full variable domain, in which reference TRBV5-1 and TRBJ1-1 provide the parts outside the CDR3, is KAGVTQTPRYLIKTRGQQVTLSCSPISGHRSVSWYQQTPGQGLQFLFEYFSETQRNKGNFPGRFSGRQFSNSRSEMNVSTLELGDSALYLCASSPLLQGSDTEAFFGQGTRLTVV.

V and J are TRBV6-2 or TRBV6-3 and TRBJ1-1; TRBD1 aligns across 10 bases. There are 15 residues in the CDR3. V shed 2 bases, J shed 8 bases, and the junction held 8 bases outside the gene matches. CDR1 is MNHEY, CDR2 SVGEGT, per germline. Here the CDR3 DNA reads TGTGCCAGCAGTTACGCAGACAGGGGGCATTGGGAAGCTTTCTTT. As protein: CASSYADRGHWEAFF.

The chain uses TRBV7-9 and TRBJ2-1; TRBD1 aligns across 10 bases. This CDR3 has 16 residues. Trimming removed 1 base from V and 7 bases from J; junction bases left unmatched: 7. CDR1 and CDR2 (germline): SEHNR, FQNEAQ (reference sequence). For the CDR3, the DNA is TGTGCCAGCAGCTTAGTGGAGACAGGGGGCTTGAATGAGCAGTTCTTC. As protein: CASSLVETGGLNEQFF. Supplemented by reference TRBV7-9 and TRBJ2-1, the full variable domain reads DTGVSQNPRHKITKRGQNVTFRCDPISEHNRLYWYRQTLGQGPEFLTYFQNEAQLEKSRLLSDRFSAERPKGSFSTLEIQRTEQGDSAMYLCASSLVETGGLNEQFFGPGTRLTVL.

The V gene is TRBV7-2, the J gene TRBJ2-6; a weak D match, TRBD2 (5 bases). V lost 9 bases to trimming and J lost 0 bases, with 12 bases between them. The CDR3 runs 15 residues. Per the germline V gene, CDR1 is SGHTA and CDR2 is FQGNSA. This CDR3 reads CARGRGGSGANVLTF. The CDR3 DNA reads as TGTGCCAGAGGACGGGGTGGCTCTGGGGCCAACGTCCTGACTTTC. The whole variable domain, filled in from reference TRBV7-2 and TRBJ2-6, reads GAGVSQSPSNKVTEKGKDVELRCDPISGHTALYWYRQSLGQGLEFLIYFQGNSAPDKSGLPSDRFSAERTGGSVSTLTIQRTQQEDSAVYLCARGRGGSGANVLTFGAGSRLTVL.